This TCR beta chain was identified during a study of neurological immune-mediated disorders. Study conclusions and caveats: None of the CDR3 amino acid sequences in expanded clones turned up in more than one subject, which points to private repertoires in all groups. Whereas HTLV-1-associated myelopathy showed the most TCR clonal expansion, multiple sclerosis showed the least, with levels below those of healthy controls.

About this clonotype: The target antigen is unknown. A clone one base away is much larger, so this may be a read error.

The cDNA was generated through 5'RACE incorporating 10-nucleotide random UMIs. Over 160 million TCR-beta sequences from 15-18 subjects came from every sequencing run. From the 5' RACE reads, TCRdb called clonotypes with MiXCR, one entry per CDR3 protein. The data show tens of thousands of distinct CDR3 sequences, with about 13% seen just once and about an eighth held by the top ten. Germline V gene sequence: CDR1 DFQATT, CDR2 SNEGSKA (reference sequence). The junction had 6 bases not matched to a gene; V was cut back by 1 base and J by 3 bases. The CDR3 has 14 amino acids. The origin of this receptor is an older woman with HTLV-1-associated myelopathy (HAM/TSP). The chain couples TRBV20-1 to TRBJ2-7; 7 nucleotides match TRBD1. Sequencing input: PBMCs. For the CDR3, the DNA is TGCAGTGCTAGAGTAAAGGGGGCTAACTACGAGCAGTACTTC. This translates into CSARVKGANYEQYF.